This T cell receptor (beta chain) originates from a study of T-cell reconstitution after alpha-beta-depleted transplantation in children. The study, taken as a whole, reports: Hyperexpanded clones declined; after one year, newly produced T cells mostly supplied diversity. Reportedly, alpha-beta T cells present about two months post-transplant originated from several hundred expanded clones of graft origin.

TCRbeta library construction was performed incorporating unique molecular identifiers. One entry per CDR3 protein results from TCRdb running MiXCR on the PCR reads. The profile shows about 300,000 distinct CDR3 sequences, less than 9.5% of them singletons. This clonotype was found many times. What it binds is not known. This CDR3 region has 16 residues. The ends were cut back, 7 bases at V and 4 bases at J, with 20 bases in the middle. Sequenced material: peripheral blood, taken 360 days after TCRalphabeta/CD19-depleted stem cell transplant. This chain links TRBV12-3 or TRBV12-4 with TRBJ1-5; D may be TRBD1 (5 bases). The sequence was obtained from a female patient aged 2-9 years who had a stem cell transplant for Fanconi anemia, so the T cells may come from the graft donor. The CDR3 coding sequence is TGTGCCAGCAATTACGGGACCGGCAGGTTGAATCAGCCCCAGCATTTT. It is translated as CASNYGTGRLNQPQHF.